The TCR beta chain described here comes from a study of T cell responses to AZD1222 COVID-19 vaccine. The study, taken as a whole, reports: The sample set comprised mostly white British donors with more females, and clonal diversity was possibly underestimated.

This clone was detected once. The target antigen is unknown. Some clones are missing from TCRdb's copy, which holds only in-frame ones; the method was immunoSEQ multiplex PCR. The sample has 100,000 to 150,000 clones, about nine tenths seen once; the top ten hold roughly 4.4%. The starting material was peripheral blood, obtained on day 0 of AZD1222 vaccination. The receptor comes from an adult in good health.

The CDR3 loop reads CASTRTGGNEQFF. CDR3 nucleotide sequence: TGCGCCAGCACCCGGACAGGGGGCAATGAGCAGTTCTTC. V and J are TRBV5-1 and TRBJ2-1; 10 nucleotides agree with TRBD1. The CDR3 runs 13 residues. Trimming at V came to 6 bases and at J to 6 bases, leaving 3 bases not matched to a gene. Germline CDR1 and CDR2: SGHRS and YFSETQ.